This TCR beta chain originates from a study of cytomegalovirus exposure and HLA in healthy donors. Study details: Out of roughly 170 million T cells, an earlier analysis found 117 million unique TCR beta sequences in total.

PCR involved 60 Vbeta and 13 Jbeta primers. Sequenced by immunoSEQ multiplex PCR; TCRdb stores in-frame clones only, minus some. The table includes 110,000 to 150,000 clones, roughly 75% detected once. The CDR3 is 16 amino acids. From germline, CDR1 is LNHDA and CDR2 SQIVND (reference sequence). Remarks on this clone: As yet, its antigen is unknown. A read error may account for a junction end that differs from germline.

Broader study findings: A previous analysis found most TCR beta V segments productive roughly 87% or roughly 30% of the time. It has been reported that TCR beta sequences accurately predicted the HLA-A and HLA-B alleles of most subjects. The study listed approximately 160 cytomegalovirus-associated TCR beta chains.

The receptor was derived from a female donor in good health and CMV-seronegative. The chain recombines TRBV19 with TRBJ1-2; 7 bases fit TRBD1. The sequencing input was PBMCs. CDR3 in amino acids: CASGRTGSAGNYGHTF. The CDR3, as DNA: TGTGCCAGTGGCAGGACAGGATCAGCGGGTAACTATGGCCACACCTTC.